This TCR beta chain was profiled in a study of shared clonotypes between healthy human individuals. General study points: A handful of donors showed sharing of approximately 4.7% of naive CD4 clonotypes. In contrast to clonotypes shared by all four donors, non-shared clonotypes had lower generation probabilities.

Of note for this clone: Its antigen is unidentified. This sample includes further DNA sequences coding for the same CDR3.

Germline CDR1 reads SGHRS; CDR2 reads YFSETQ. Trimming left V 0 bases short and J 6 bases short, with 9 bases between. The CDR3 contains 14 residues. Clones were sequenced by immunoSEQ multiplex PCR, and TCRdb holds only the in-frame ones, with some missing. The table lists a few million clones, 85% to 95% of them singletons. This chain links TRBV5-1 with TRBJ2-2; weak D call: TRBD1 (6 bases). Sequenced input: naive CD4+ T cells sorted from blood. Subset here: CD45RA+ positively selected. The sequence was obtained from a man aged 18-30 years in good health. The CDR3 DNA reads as TGCGCCAGCAGCTTGGAAACAGGGCCCGGGGAGCTGTTTTTT. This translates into CASSLETGPGELFF.